Listed below are T cell receptor beta chains from one sample, sequenced in a study of T cells in Graves' hyperthyroidism and ophthalmopathy. TCRdb redid the calling of the multiplex PCR reads with MiXCR, one entry per CDR3 protein. Of about 610,000 distinct CDR3 sequences in the sample, 16% are singletons; the top ten hold more than 3%. Sequenced: blood. These receptors were taken from a woman in her 40s with Graves' ophthalmopathy. CDR3s include the opening cysteine and the closing phenylalanine or tryptophan. The D gene is left open where the match is weak. Rows give clone size only sometimes, using once, few, many, or a class for an expanded clone.

-	-	TRBV6-1	TRBJ1-1	CASRAAGVGAFF	TGTGCCAGCAGAGCTGCGGGGGTCGGAGCTTTCTTT
many	-	TRBV5-1	TRBJ2-7	CASSLAPASYEQYF	TGCGCCAGCAGCTTGGCCCCAGCCTCCTACGAGCAGTACTTC
many	TRBD1	TRBV11-2	TRBJ2-7	CASSYSTGGSYEQYF	TGTGCCAGCAGCTACTCAACAGGGGGCTCCTACGAGCAGTACTTC
few	-	TRBV19	TRBJ1-5	CASSMWDNSNQPQHF	TGTGCCAGTAGTATGTGGGACAATAGCAATCAGCCCCAGCATTTT
-	TRBD2	TRBV6-1	TRBJ2-7	CASRGLAGAYLYEQYF	TGTGCCAGCAGGGGACTAGCGGGAGCCTACTTGTACGAGCAGTACTTC
many	-	TRBV27	TRBJ2-3	CASKTRRDTQYF	TGTGCCAGCAAGACTCGGCGAGATACGCAGTATTTT
many	TRBD1	TRBV2	TRBJ1-1	CASNGQAASEAFF	TGTGCCAGCAACGGACAGGCGGCCAGTGAAGCTTTCTTT
-	-	TRBV3-1	TRBJ1-5	CASSLRGEQPQHF	TGTGCCAGCAGCCTAAGAGGGGAACAGCCCCAGCATTTT
-	-	TRBV2	TRBJ1-1	CASTLGVGGLAEAFF	TGTGCCAGCACCCTGGGGGTGGGGGGGTTGGCTGAAGCTTTCTTT
-	-	TRBV24-1	TRBJ2-3	CATSGSATDTQYF	TGTGCCACCAGTGGGTCCGCCACAGATACGCAGTATTTT
-	TRBD1	TRBV5-1	TRBJ2-1	CASSLGGGSPYNEQFF	TGCGCCAGCAGCTTAGGGGGCGGAAGCCCCTACAATGAGCAGTTCTTC
-	TRBD2	TRBV19	TRBJ2-3	CASLPGTSDTDTQYF	TGTGCCAGCCTTCCCGGGACTAGCGACACAGATACGCAGTATTTT
-	-	TRBV20-1	TRBJ2-7	CSGARDLYEQYF	TGCAGTGGGGCTAGGGACCTCTACGAGCAGTACTTC
many	-	TRBV18	TRBJ1-5	CASSRSGGYQPQHF	TGTGCCAGCTCACGGTCCGGGGGCTATCAGCCCCAGCATTTT
-	TRBD1	TRBV7-8	TRBJ1-6	CASSPLGQTNSPLHF	TGTGCCAGCAGCCCACTGGGACAGACCAATTCACCCCTCCACTTT
few	-	TRBV5-1	TRBJ2-6	CASSQAGGVSGANVLTF	TGCGCCAGCAGCCAGGCCGGGGGTGTCTCTGGGGCCAACGTCCTGACTTTC
many	TRBD2	TRBV12-3/TRBV12-4	TRBJ2-3	CASSFLAGFTDTQYF	TGTGCCAGCAGTTTCCTAGCGGGGTTCACAGATACGCAGTATTTT
few	TRBD1	TRBV11-2	TRBJ2-2	CASSPSTGYGNTGELFF	TGTGCCAGCAGCCCATCGACAGGGTACGGGAACACCGGGGAGCTGTTTTTT
many	-	TRBV2	TRBJ1-1	CASSDSREDTEAFF	TGTGCCAGCAGTGATTCAAGGGAAGACACTGAAGCTTTCTTT
once	-	TRBV19	TRBJ2-6	CASRRLTGHPGANVLTF	TGTGCCAGTAGGCGACTAACAGGGCACCCTGGGGCCAACGTCCTGACTTTC
few	-	TRBV6-1	TRBJ1-5	CASSGQTNQPQHF	TGTGCCAGCAGCGGACAGACAAATCAGCCCCAGCATTTT
many	-	TRBV28	TRBJ2-5	CAGGGTTQETQYF	TGTGCCGGGGGGGGGACAACTCAAGAGACCCAGTACTTC
-	-	TRBV7-3	TRBJ2-3	CASSLLTPADTQYF	TGTGCCAGCAGCCTCCTGACTCCCGCGGATACGCAGTATTTT
many	-	TRBV2	TRBJ1-1	CASSEARAGTAFF	TGTGCCAGCAGTGAAGCAAGGGCAGGGACAGCTTTCTTT
-	TRBD1	TRBV7-2	TRBJ1-4	CASSLETGDEKLFF	TGTGCCAGCAGCTTGGAGACAGGGGATGAAAAACTGTTTTTT
few	-	TRBV29-1	TRBJ2-3	CSVENSGRDTQYF	TGCAGCGTTGAAAACTCGGGAAGGGATACGCAGTATTTT
many	-	TRBV6-6	TRBJ1-2	CASSYSPGNYGYTF	TGTGCCAGCAGTTACTCTCCGGGGAACTATGGCTACACCTTC
many	TRBD1	TRBV6-2/TRBV6-3	TRBJ1-5	CASRLTGGTSNQPQHF	TGTGCCAGCAGGCTAACAGGGGGCACAAGCAATCAGCCCCAGCATTTT
-	-	TRBV2	TRBJ2-2	CARGNQGRTGELFF	TGTGCCAGGGGGAACCAGGGACGCACCGGGGAGCTGTTTTTT
-	-	TRBV11-2	TRBJ2-4	CASSPQGGVAKNIQYF	TGTGCCAGCAGCCCCCAGGGGGGGGTAGCCAAAAACATTCAGTACTTC
many	-	TRBV20-1	TRBJ1-6	CSARDQGDSPLHF	TGCAGTGCTAGGGATCAGGGCGATTCACCCCTCCACTTT
-	-	TRBV20-1	TRBJ2-5	CSARGADRQETQYF	TGCAGTGCTAGAGGGGCGGACAGACAAGAGACCCAGTACTTC
many	-	TRBV12-3/TRBV12-4	TRBJ2-3	CASSRRRPDTQYF	TGTGCCAGCTCCCGGCGGCGACCAGATACGCAGTATTTT
-	-	TRBV7-2	TRBJ1-5	CASSLYGWPQHF	TGTGCCAGCAGCTTATATGGTTGGCCCCAGCATTTT